Included here is one T cell receptor beta chain sequence, with context. Its antigen is as yet unknown. Trimming removed 3 bases from V and 6 bases from J, with 15 bases in between. CDR1 LNHDA and CDR2 SQIVND come from the germline V gene (reference sequence). This CDR3 comprises 15 residues. This sample is drawn from a study of OX40 agonist ivuxolimab in advanced cancers. General study results and limits: The antigens recognized by the expanded peripheral T cells, that is their antigen specificity, were not determined.

This table comes from immunoSEQ multiplex PCR, and its TCRdb copy is limited to in-frame clones, with some not included. In the table there are around 120,000 clones, 80% to 90% of which are singletons. Sequenced here: CD4+ or CD8+ T cells sorted from blood, sampled in a trial of the OX40 agonist ivuxolimab. This clonotype originated in an adult with an advanced solid tumor such as melanoma, head and neck, liver or kidney cancer. This sequence joins TRBV19 and TRBJ2-1; tentatively, D is TRBD1 or TRBD2 (7 bases each). The DNA for the CDR3 is TGTGCCAGTAGTATTCGACAGGGAGGGGTCAATGAGCAGTTCTTC. Encoded protein: CASSIRQGGVNEQFF. Full variable domain (rest looked up from reference TRBV19 and TRBJ2-1): DGGITQSPKYLFRKEGQNVTLSCEQNLNHDAMYWYRQDPGQGLRLIYYSQIVNDFQKGDIAEGYSVSREKKESFPLTVTSAQKNPTAFYLCASSIRQGGVNEQFFGPGTRLTVL.